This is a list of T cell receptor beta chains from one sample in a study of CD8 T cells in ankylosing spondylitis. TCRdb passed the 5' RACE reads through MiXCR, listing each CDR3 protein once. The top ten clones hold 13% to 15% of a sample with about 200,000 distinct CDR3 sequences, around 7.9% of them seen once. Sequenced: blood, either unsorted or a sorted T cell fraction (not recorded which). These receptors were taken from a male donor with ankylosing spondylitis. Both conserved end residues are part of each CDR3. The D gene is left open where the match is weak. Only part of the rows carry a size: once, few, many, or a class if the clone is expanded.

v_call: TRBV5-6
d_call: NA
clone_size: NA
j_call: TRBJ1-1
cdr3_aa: CASSALTENTEAFF
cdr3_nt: TGTGCCAGCAGCGCATTGACAGAGAACACTGAAGCTTTCTTT

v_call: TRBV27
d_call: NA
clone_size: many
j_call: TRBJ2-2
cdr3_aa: CASSFPNGELFF
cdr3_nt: TGTGCCAGCAGTTTTCCGAACGGGGAGCTGTTTTTT

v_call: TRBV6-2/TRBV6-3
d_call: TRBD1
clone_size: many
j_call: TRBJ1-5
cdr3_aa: CASSGQGSFQPQHF
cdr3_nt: TGTGCCAGCAGTGGACAGGGTTCGTTTCAGCCCCAGCATTTT

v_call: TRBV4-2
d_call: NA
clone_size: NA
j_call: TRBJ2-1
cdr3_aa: CASSQDRGLAGIEQFF
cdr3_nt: TGTGCCAGCAGCCAAGACAGGGGGCTAGCGGGAATTGAGCAGTTCTTC

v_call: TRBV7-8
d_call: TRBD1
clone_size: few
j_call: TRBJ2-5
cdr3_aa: CASSPIGTGLQETQYF
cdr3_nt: TGTGCCAGCAGCCCCATTGGGACAGGCCTCCAAGAGACCCAGTACTTC

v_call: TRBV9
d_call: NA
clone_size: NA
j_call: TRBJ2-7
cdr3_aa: CASSMEGYYEQYF
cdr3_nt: TGTGCCAGCAGCATGGAAGGTTACTACGAGCAGTACTTC

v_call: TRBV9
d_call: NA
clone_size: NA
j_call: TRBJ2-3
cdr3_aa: CASSVDGKLLTDTQYF
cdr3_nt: TGTGCCAGCAGCGTAGATGGAAAACTCTTGACAGATACGCAGTATTTT

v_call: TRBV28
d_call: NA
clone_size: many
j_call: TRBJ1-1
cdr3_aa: CASSFRAVTEAFF
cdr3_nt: TGTGCCAGCAGTTTCAGGGCGGTCACTGAAGCTTTCTTT

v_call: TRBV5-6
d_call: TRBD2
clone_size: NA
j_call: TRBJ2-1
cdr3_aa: CASKASGLSYNEQFF
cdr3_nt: TGTGCCAGCAAGGCTAGCGGACTTTCTTACAATGAGCAGTTCTTC

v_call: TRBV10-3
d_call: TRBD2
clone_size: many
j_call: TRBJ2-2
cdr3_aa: CAIMSGGANTGELFF
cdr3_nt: TGTGCCATCATGTCGGGAGGGGCCAACACCGGGGAGCTGTTTTTT

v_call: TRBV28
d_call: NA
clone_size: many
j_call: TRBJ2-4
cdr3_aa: CASNPLGGGQDIQYF
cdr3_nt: TGTGCCAGCAACCCTTTAGGGGGGGGGCAGGACATTCAGTACTTC

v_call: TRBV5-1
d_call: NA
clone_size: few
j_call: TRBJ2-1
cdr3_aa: CASSLVIANNEQFF
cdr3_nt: TGCGCCAGCAGCTTGGTTATAGCAAACAATGAGCAGTTCTTC

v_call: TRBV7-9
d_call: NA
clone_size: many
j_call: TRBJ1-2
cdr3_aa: CASRGSRDKPNYGYTF
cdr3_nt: TGTGCCAGCAGAGGAAGCCGGGACAAACCTAACTATGGCTACACCTTC

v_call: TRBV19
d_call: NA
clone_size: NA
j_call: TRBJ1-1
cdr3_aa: CASRDFNPNTEAFF
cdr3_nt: TGTGCCAGTAGGGACTTTAACCCGAACACTGAAGCTTTCTTT

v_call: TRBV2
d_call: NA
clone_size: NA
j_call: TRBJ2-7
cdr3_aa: CASSGTRDYEQYF
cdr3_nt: TGTGCCAGCTCCGGGACCAGAGACTACGAGCAGTACTTC

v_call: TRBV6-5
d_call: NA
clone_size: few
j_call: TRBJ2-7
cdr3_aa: CASSYSTGGVHEQYF
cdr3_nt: TGTGCCAGCAGTTACTCTACCGGGGGTGTCCACGAGCAGTACTTC

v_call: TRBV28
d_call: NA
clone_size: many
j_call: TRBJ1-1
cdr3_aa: CASSLGPGRENTEAFF
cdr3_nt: TGTGCCAGCAGTTTGGGACCGGGACGTGAGAACACTGAAGCTTTCTTT

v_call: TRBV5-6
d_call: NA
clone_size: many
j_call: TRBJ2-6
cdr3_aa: CASSSVLRSGANVLTF
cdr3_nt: TGTGCCAGCAGCTCCGTCCTGAGGTCTGGGGCCAACGTCCTGACTTTC

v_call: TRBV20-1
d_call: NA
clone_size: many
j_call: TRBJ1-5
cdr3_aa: CSARGAPGRRNQPQHF
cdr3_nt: TGCAGTGCTAGAGGTGCCCCAGGGCGGAGGAATCAGCCCCAGCATTTT

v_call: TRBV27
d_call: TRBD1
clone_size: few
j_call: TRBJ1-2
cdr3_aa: CASSNRGHYGYTF
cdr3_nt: TGTGCCAGCAGCAACAGGGGCCACTATGGCTACACCTTC

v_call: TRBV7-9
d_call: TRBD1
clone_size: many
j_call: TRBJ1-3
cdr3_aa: CALRGSGNTIYF
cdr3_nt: TGTGCCCTCAGGGGGTCTGGAAACACCATATATTTT

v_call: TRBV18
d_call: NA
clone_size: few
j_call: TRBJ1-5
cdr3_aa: CASSPSNRGNQPQHF
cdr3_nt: TGTGCCAGCTCACCATCGAACAGGGGCAATCAGCCCCAGCATTTT

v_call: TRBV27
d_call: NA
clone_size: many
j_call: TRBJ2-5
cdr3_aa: CASSPGTPQETQYF
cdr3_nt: TGTGCCAGCAGTCCCGGGACACCACAAGAGACCCAGTACTTC

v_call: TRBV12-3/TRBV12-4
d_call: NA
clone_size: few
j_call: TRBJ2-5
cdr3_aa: CASSFAGLQETQYF
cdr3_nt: TGTGCCAGCAGTTTTGCGGGACTTCAAGAGACCCAGTACTTC

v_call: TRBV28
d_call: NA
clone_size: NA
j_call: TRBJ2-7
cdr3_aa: CASSLSGGARYEQYF
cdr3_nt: TGTGCCAGCAGTTTATCGGGTGGAGCCAGGTACGAGCAGTACTTC

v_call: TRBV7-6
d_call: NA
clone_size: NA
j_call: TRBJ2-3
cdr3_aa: CASSVSGGTDTQYF
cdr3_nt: TGTGCCAGCAGCGTCTCAGGAGGCACAGATACGCAGTATTTT

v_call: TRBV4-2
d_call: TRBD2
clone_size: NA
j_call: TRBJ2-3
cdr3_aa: CASSQDASGRTDTQDF
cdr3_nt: TGTGCCAGCAGCCAAGACGCTAGCGGGCGCACAGATACGCAGGATTTT

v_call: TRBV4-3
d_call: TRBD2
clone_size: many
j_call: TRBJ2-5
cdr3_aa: CASSPGTSGQETQYF
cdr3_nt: TGTGCCAGCAGCCCGGGGACTAGCGGCCAAGAGACCCAGTACTTC

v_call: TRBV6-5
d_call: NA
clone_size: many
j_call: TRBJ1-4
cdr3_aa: CASSSTDEKLFF
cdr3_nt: TGTGCCAGCAGCTCGACAGATGAAAAACTGTTTTTT

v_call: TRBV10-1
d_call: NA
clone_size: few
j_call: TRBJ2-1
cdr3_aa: CASSEGHGAGEQFF
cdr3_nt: TGCGCCAGCAGTGAGGGACACGGGGCCGGTGAGCAGTTCTTC

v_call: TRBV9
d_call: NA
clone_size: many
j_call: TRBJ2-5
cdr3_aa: CASSPRTRGETQYF
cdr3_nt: TGTGCCAGCAGCCCCCGGACCCGGGGAGAGACCCAGTACTTC

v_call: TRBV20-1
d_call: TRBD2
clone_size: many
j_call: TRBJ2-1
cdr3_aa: CSATTSGRAIYNEQFF
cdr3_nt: TGCAGTGCTACGACTAGCGGGAGGGCGATCTACAATGAGCAGTTCTTC

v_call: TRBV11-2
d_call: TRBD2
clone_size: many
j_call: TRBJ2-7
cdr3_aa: CASSAGLAEGVYEQYF
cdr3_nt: TGTGCCAGCAGCGCGGGACTAGCGGAGGGGGTGTACGAGCAGTACTTC

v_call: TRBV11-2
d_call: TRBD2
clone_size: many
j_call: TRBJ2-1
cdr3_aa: CASSLVLAGGPGLYYNEQFF
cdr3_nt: TGTGCCAGCAGCTTAGTACTAGCGGGAGGGCCTGGACTTTACTACAATGAGCAGTTCTTC

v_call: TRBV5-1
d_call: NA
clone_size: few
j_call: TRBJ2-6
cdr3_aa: CASSTTGHLNSGANVLTF
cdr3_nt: TGCGCCAGCAGTACCACGGGACACCTAAACTCTGGGGCCAACGTCCTGACTTTC

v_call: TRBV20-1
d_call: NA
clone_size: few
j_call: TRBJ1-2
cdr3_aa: CSARYGGAGYGYTF
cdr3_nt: TGCAGTGCTAGATATGGGGGCGCAGGGTATGGCTACACCTTC

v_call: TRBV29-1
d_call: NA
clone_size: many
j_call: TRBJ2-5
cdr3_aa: CSVVYQETQYF
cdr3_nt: TGCAGCGTTGTGTACCAAGAGACCCAGTACTTC

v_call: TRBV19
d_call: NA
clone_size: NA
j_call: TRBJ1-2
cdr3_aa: CASSTALAGGYTF
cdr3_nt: TGTGCCAGTAGTACTGCGTTAGCGGGAGGCTACACCTTC

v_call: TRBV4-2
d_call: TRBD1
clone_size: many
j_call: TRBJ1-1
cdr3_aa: CASSQEWWGQGQDTEAFF
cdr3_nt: TGTGCCAGCAGCCAAGAATGGTGGGGACAGGGACAAGACACTGAAGCTTTCTTT

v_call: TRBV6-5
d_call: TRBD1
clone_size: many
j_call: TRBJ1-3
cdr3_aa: CASSYSRPGTGGSGNTIYF
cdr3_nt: TGTGCCAGCAGTTACTCGAGACCCGGGACAGGGGGCTCTGGAAACACCATATATTTT

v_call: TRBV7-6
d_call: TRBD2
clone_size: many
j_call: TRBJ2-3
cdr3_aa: CASSQKRGITDTQYF
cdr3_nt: TGTGCCAGCAGCCAAAAGCGGGGGATCACAGATACGCAGTATTTT

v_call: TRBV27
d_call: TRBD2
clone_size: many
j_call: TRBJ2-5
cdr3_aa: CASSPSSGGAETQYF
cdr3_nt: TGTGCCAGCAGTCCAAGTAGCGGGGGGGCGGAGACCCAGTACTTC

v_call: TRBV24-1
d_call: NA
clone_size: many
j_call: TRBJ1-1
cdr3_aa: CATRGDRENTEAFF
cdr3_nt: TGTGCCACCAGGGGAGACAGAGAGAACACTGAAGCTTTCTTT

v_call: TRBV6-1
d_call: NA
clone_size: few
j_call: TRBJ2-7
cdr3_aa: CASTLEVYPLAYEQYF
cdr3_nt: TGTGCCAGCACCCTGGAGGTCTACCCTCTGGCGTACGAGCAGTACTTC

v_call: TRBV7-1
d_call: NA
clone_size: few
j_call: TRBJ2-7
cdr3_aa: CASSYTSSYEQYF
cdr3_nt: TGTGCCAGCAGCTATACGAGCTCCTACGAGCAGTACTTC

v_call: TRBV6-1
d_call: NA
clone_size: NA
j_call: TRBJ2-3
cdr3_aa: CASSEALKGITDTQYF
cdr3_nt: TGTGCCAGCAGTGAAGCGCTCAAAGGGATCACAGATACGCAGTATTTT

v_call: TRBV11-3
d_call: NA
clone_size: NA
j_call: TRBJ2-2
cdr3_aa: CASSFSSAPGTGELFF
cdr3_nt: TGTGCCAGCAGCTTTTCATCGGCCCCTGGCACCGGGGAGCTGTTTTTT

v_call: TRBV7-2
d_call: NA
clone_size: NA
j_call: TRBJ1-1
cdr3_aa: CASSHLPLGLNTEAFF
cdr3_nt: TGTGCCAGCAGTCACTTACCCCTGGGGCTGAACACTGAAGCTTTCTTT

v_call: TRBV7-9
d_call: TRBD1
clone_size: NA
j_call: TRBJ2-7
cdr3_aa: CASSETGGALWEQYF
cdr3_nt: TGTGCCAGCAGCGAAACAGGGGGCGCCCTGTGGGAGCAGTACTTC

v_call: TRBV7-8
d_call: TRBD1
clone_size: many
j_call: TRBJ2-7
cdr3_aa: CASRQGGYEQYF
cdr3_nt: TGTGCCAGCCGACAGGGGGGCTACGAGCAGTACTTC